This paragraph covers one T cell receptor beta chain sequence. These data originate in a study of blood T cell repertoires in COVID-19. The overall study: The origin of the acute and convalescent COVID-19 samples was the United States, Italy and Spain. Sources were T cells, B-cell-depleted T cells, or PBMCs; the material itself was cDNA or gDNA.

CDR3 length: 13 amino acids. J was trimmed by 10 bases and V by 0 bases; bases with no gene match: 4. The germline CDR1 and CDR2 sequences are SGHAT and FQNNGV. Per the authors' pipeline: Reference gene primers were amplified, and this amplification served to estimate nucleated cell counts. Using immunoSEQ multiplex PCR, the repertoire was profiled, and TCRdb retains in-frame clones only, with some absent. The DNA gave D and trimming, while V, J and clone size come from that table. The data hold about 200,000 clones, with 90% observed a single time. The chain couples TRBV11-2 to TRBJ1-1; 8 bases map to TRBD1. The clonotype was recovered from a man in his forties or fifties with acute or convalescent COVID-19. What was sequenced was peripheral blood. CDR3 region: CASSLETGAVAFF. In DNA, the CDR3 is TGTGCCAGCAGCTTAGAGACAGGGGCGGTAGCTTTCTTT.